The TCR beta chain under discussion was sequenced for a study of shared clonotypes between healthy human individuals. The length of the CDR3 is 13 residues. Germline V CDR1 and CDR2: SGHDT, YYEEEE. V lost 4 bases, J lost 6 bases, and 14 bases lay in between. Study findings and constraints: In contrast to clonotypes shared by all four donors, non-shared clonotypes had lower generation probabilities. Depth was large, yet rarefaction showed that sorted-subset sequencing was incomplete.

Sorted subsets were amplified in replicate PCRs using 150 to 250 ng DNA, 32,000 or so T cell genomes. Libraries were prepared by immunoSEQ multiplex PCR; TCRdb keeps only in-frame clonotypes and omits some of them. The sample has about 2.5 million clones; 85% to 95% are singletons. Concerning this clone: The antigen remains unidentified.

The source is a man aged 18 to 35 in good health. Some clones in this sample may be carry-over from other donors' samples. Input material: naive CD4+ T cells from PBMCs. Subset given: CD45RA+ positively selected. The chain joins TRBV5-6 to TRBJ2-7, with a tentative D call TRBD1 (5 bases). CDR3 sequence (DNA): TGTGCCAGCAGCCGTACAGGTTCTATCGAGCAGTACTTC. Translation gives CASSRTGSIEQYF. The entire variable domain, with the rest obtained from reference TRBV5-6 and TRBJ2-7, is as follows: DAGVTQSPTHLIKTRGQQVTLRCSPKSGHDTVSWYQQALGQGPQFIFQYYEEEERQRGNFPDRFSGHQFPNYSSELNVNALLLGDSALYLCASSRTGSIEQYFGPGTRLTVT.